This entry lists 11 T cell receptor beta chains sequenced from one sample in a study of blood T cell repertoires in COVID-19 (dated by TCRdb to the early 2020s). Receptors were amplified or captured by the immunoSEQ multiplex PCR assay. Held by TCRdb, this immuneACCESS table contains in-frame sequences only and omits some clones. Under half of the omission traces to an unresolved V gene where checked; the cause of the rest is unknown. In this sample the table shows 650,000 to 800,000 clones, around 90% of which occur a single time. The ten most abundant clones make up approximately 0.3% of the sample. The sample taken for sequencing was peripheral blood. These TCRs come from a woman aged 18-29 years with acute or convalescent COVID-19.

The table lists this clone with a few counts. This sequence joins TRBV5-6 and TRBJ2-7; 9 bases fit TRBD1. CDR1 is SGHDT, CDR2 YYEEEE, per germline. V shed 4 bases and J 2 bases; nucleotides not matched to a gene: 7. CDR3 length equals 15 residues. The CDR3 region has the DNA TGTGCCAGCAGCCCACAGGGGGCAGGGGCCTACGAGCAGTACTTC. Translation: CASSPQGAGAYEQYF.

The DNA of the CDR3 is TGTGCCAGCAGTTATCAGGGGAAGACCCAGTACTTC. As protein: CASSYQGKTQYF. This chain connects TRBV6-5 to TRBJ2-5; weak D call: TRBD1 (6 bases). Germline V gives CDR1 MNHEY, CDR2 SVGAGI. V shed 3 bases and J shed 6 bases, with 8 bases lying between them. CDR3 length: 12 residues.

In its sample, this clone was seen once. The chain combines TRBV5-1 with TRBJ2-1, with D possibly TRBD1 on 5 matching bases. Trimming removed 0 bases from V and 7 bases from J, with 20 bases in between. This CDR3 comprises 17 residues. Germline CDR1 and CDR2: SGHRS and YFSETQ. The CDR3 sequence is CASSLDPSGRTINEQFF. In DNA, the CDR3 is TGCGCCAGCAGCTTGGATCCGTCAGGGCGGACGATAAATGAGCAGTTCTTC.

The chain has TRBV4-3 and TRBJ1-3; D remains unclear. This CDR3 is 16 amino acids long. V gave up 0 bases and J gave up 7 bases, with 16 bases separating them. Germline loops: CDR1 LGHNA, CDR2 YSLEER. The CDR3 protein is CASSQDLTSPLNTIYF. CDR3 DNA sequence: TGCGCCAGCAGCCAAGATCTCACATCTCCGCTTAACACCATATATTTT.

In its sample, this clone was seen a few times. The chain has TRBV7-8 and TRBJ2-7, with 7 bases identical to TRBD2. The CDR3 sequence is 14 residues long. J gave up 3 bases and V 8 bases, and 10 bases lay outside the gene matches. In germline, CDR1 is SGHVS, CDR2 FQNEAQ. The CDR3, as DNA: TGTGCCAGCTCTAGCGGCGGGGGAGGCTACGAGCAGTACTTC. Amino acids: CASSSGGGGYEQYF.

The rearrangement links TRBV30 to TRBJ2-3; D might be TRBD1 (5 bases). V was clipped by 5 bases and J by 0 bases, with 18 bases between them. The CDR3 contains 16 residues. Germline V lookup: CDR1 GTSNPN, CDR2 SVGIG (reference sequence). In nucleotides, the CDR3 is TGTGCCTGGGAAGGGGAATCGGGTACTAGCACAGATACGCAGTATTTT. This encodes CAWEGESGTSTDTQYF.

The table lists this clone with a count of one. The chain carries TRBV28 and TRBJ1-4, with 8 bases fitting TRBD1. Germline CDR1 MDHEN, CDR2 SYDVKM. CDR3 length equals 15 residues. V shed 5 bases, J shed 5 bases, and the junction held 7 bases outside the gene matches. CDR3 coding DNA: TGTGCCAGCAGTCAGGAGACAGGGGCAAATGAAAAACTGTTTTTT. Translation: CASSQETGANEKLFF.

The chain combines TRBV5-1 with TRBJ1-6, with 7 bases identical to TRBD1. V lost 4 bases, J lost 6 bases, and 10 bases stayed unmatched. This CDR3 contains 16 residues. Germline assignment: CDR1 SGHRS and CDR2 YFSETQ. CDR3 in amino acids: CASSNPDRVGNSPLHF. In DNA, the CDR3 is TGCGCCAGCAGCAATCCTGACAGGGTGGGTAATTCACCCCTCCACTTT. Full variable domain (outside the CDR3, taken from reference TRBV5-1 and TRBJ1-6): KAGVTQTPRYLIKTRGQQVTLSCSPISGHRSVSWYQQTPGQGLQFLFEYFSETQRNKGNFPGRFSGRQFSNSRSEMNVSTLELGDSALYLCASSNPDRVGNSPLHFGNGTRLTVT.

The J gene is TRBJ1-2, the V gene TRBV9; TRBD1 matches at 10 bases. Germline trimming cut 2 bases from V and 4 bases from J; bases unmatched to any gene: 5. Germline V gives CDR1 SGDLS, CDR2 YYNGEE. The CDR3 runs to 15 residues. Written as DNA, the CDR3 is TGTGCCAGCAGCGTCGACAGGGGGCATGGCTATGGCTACACCTTC. It specifies CASSVDRGHGYGYTF. Full variable domain (missing parts from reference TRBV9 and TRBJ1-2): DSGVTQTPKHLITATGQRVTLRCSPRSGDLSVYWYQQSLDQGLQFLIQYYNGEERAKGNILERFSAQQFPDLHSELNLSSLELGDSALYFCASSVDRGHGYGYTFGSGTRLTVV.

Only one count was recorded for this clone. The chain is built from TRBV14 and TRBJ1-6; TRBD1 agrees at 8 bases. The ends lost 2 bases at V and 4 bases at J; junction bases unmatched: 1. This CDR3 is built from 15 residues. Germline assignment: CDR1 SGHDN and CDR2 FVKESK. CDR3 nucleotide sequence: TGTGCCAGCAGCCAATGGACAGGGTATAATTCACCCCTCCACTTT. As protein: CASSQWTGYNSPLHF.

The rearrangement links TRBV9 to TRBJ2-3, with D tentatively TRBD1 (6 bases). Germline V lookup: CDR1 SGDLS, CDR2 YYNGEE. The CDR3 contains 15 residues. The V end was cut by 4 bases, the J end by 2 bases, with 14 bases between. Here the CDR3 DNA reads TGTGCCAGCAGCCAGGCCTACAGGGCCACAGATACGCAGTATTTT. This sequence encodes CASSQAYRATDTQYF.